These 32 T cell receptor beta chains came from one sample sequenced in a study of cytomegalovirus exposure and HLA in healthy donors. Primers for the PCR totalled 60 Vbeta and 13 Jbeta. The method was immunoSEQ multiplex PCR; TCRdb's version includes in-frame clones alone and lacks a portion of them. The data hold some 150,000 clones, with roughly four fifths observed a single time. Sequencing used PBMCs. These receptors were collected from a woman aged 30 to 39 in good health and CMV-seropositive.

The chain combines TRBV9 with TRBJ2-3; 8 nucleotides line up with TRBD2. Germline CDR1 SGDLS, CDR2 YYNGEE. V gave up 3 bases and J gave up 4 bases; unmatched junction bases: 10. The CDR3 runs 16 residues. The CDR3 DNA follows: TGTGCCAGCAGCGCCCGAGAGACTAGCGCGGCAGATACGCAGTATTTT. It encodes CASSARETSAADTQYF. Full variable domain (rest looked up from reference TRBV9 and TRBJ2-3): DSGVTQTPKHLITATGQRVTLRCSPRSGDLSVYWYQQSLDQGLQFLIQYYNGEERAKGNILERFSAQQFPDLHSELNLSSLELGDSALYFCASSARETSAADTQYFGPGTRLTVL.

V is TRBV4-2 and J is TRBJ2-1; perhaps TRBD2 as D (6 bases). Trimming took off 0 bases at V and 10 bases at J, with 16 bases between the two ends. There are 15 residues in the CDR3. Germline loops: CDR1 LGHNA, CDR2 YNFKEQ. CDR3 sequence (DNA): TGTGCCAGCAGCCAAGAAGCTAGCGCCTCTGGGGAGCAGTTCTTC. This sequence encodes CASSQEASASGEQFF.

The chain recombines TRBV30 with TRBJ1-1; 9 bases match TRBD1. The CDR3 is 13 residues long. CDR1 and CDR2 from the germline V gene are GTSNPN and SVGIG (reference sequence). J gave up 5 bases and V 8 bases, and 9 bases lay outside the gene matches. Written as DNA, the CDR3 is TGTGCCGGGTCCCGGGACAGGGCTACTGAAGCTTTCTTT. It yields the protein CAGSRDRATEAFF.

This clone is a singleton in its sample. The rearrangement uses TRBV10-3 and TRBJ1-2, with D possibly matching TRBD1 (6 bases). The CDR3 has 15 residues. V was cut by 10 bases and J by 5 bases, with 23 bases left in between. The germline CDR1 and CDR2 sequences are ENHRY and SYGVKD. As DNA, the CDR3 is TGTGCCACTGGCCTATCGATGACAGGTGAATATGGCTACACCTTC. Its protein is CATGLSMTGEYGYTF.

V is TRBV2 and J is TRBJ2-3; maybe TRBD2 (5 bases). Germline V gene data show CDR1 as SNHLY and CDR2 as FYNNEI. There are 13 residues in the CDR3. Trimming shortened V by 4 bases and J by 7 bases, and 12 bases separated the two germline ends. The CDR3 coding sequence is TGTGCCAGCAGTGGGCGGGTAGGGAATACGCAGTATTTT. This gives the protein CASSGRVGNTQYF.

The V gene is TRBV7-9, the J gene TRBJ1-2; 11 bases fit TRBD1. The CDR3 has 14 residues. Trimming at V came to 0 bases and at J to 7 bases, leaving 1 base not matched to a gene. CDR1 and CDR2 from the germline V gene are SEHNR and FQNEAQ (reference sequence). This chain's CDR3 is CASSLADRGLGYTF. The CDR3 region has the DNA TGTGCCAGCAGCTTAGCGGACAGGGGGCTTGGCTACACCTTC.

The chain links TRBV10-1 to TRBJ2-7, with no clear D. This CDR3 region has 15 residues. CDR1 and CDR2 (germline): WNHNN, SYGVQD (reference sequence). V lost 3 bases and J lost 4, with 16 bases in between. CDR3 amino acids: CASSDIIGSLYEQYF. The CDR3 coding sequence is TGCGCCAGCAGTGATATTATTGGTTCTCTATACGAGCAGTACTTC.

V usage is TRBV4-3 and J usage is TRBJ1-1, with D possibly being TRBD1 (5 bases). CDR3 length equals 13 residues. CDR1 and CDR2 (germline): LGHNA, YSLEER. V lost 0 bases and J 8 bases, leaving 10 bases between the germline ends. CDR3: CASSQEGREEAFF. The DNA of the CDR3 is TGCGCCAGCAGCCAAGAGGGGCGCGAGGAAGCTTTCTTT.

The rearrangement links TRBV5-1 to TRBJ2-1, with D tentatively TRBD2 (6 bases). The CDR3 runs 15 residues. V lost 1 base to trimming and J lost 6 bases, with 14 bases between them. From germline, CDR1 is SGHRS and CDR2 YFSETQ. Here the CDR3 reads CASSLIPGESNEQFF. In DNA, the CDR3 is TGCGCCAGCAGCTTGATCCCGGGGGAATCCAATGAGCAGTTCTTC.

V and J are TRBV6-1 and TRBJ1-1; the D is unclear. The CDR3 covers 17 residues. Trimming removed 2 bases at V and 3 bases at J, with 19 bases between. Germline loops: CDR1 MNHNS, CDR2 SASEGT. CDR3 in amino acids: CASSELSSRVRHTEAFF. DNA of the CDR3: TGTGCCAGCAGTGAATTAAGTTCGAGGGTGAGGCACACTGAAGCTTTCTTT.

The rearrangement links TRBV2 to TRBJ1-1; perhaps TRBD1 as D (5 bases). The V gene's germline CDR1 is SNHLY and CDR2 FYNNEI. V was shortened by 2 bases and J by 2 bases, with 21 bases between the two germline ends. The CDR3 covers 18 residues. In DNA, the CDR3 is TGTGCCAGCAGTGAAACGTTTCTCGGGACTGAAGTAAACACTGAAGCTTTCTTT. Amino acid sequence: CASSETFLGTEVNTEAFF.

The chain joins TRBV4-3 to TRBJ2-3; D is perhaps TRBD2 (8 bases). The CDR3 length is 16 residues. The V end lost 4 bases, the J end lost 5 bases, and 19 bases lay between the germline ends. The germline V gene has CDR1 LGHNA and CDR2 YSLEER. The CDR3 region has the DNA TGCGCCAGCAGCCCTTCCGGACTAGCAGGGGGAGATACGCAGTATTTT. This codes for CASSPSGLAGGDTQYF.

This chain uses TRBV2 with TRBJ2-7, with D tentatively TRBD1 (6 bases). V lost 2 bases to trimming and J lost 1 base, with 15 bases between them. Looked up from germline, CDR1 is SNHLY and CDR2 is FYNNEI. The length of the CDR3 is 16 residues. In DNA, the CDR3 is TGTGCCAGCAGTGAATTAGGGGCAGGGGCTTCCTACGAGCAGTACTTC. Its protein product is CASSELGAGASYEQYF.

The rearrangement uses TRBV7-2 and TRBJ2-2; possibly TRBD1 for D (6 bases). CDR3 size: 15 residues. Germline V gene sequence: CDR1 SGHTA, CDR2 FQGNSA. Trimming took 1 base from V and 5 from J, leaving 11 bases between them. The CDR3: CASSLGTGWTGELFF. CDR3 nucleotides: TGTGCCAGCAGCTTAGGTACAGGGTGGACCGGGGAGCTGTTTTTT. The full variable domain, with the rest looked up from reference TRBV7-2 and TRBJ2-2, is GAGVSQSPSNKVTEKGKDVELRCDPISGHTALYWYRQSLGQGLEFLIYFQGNSAPDKSGLPSDRFSAERTGGSVSTLTIQRTQQEDSAVYLCASSLGTGWTGELFFGEGSRLTVL.

This clone is medium-sized (0.01 to 0.1%) within its sample. The chain couples TRBV6-6 to TRBJ1-4, with TRBD1 matching over 9 bases. The CDR3 has 15 residues. Germline V CDR1 and CDR2: MNHNY, SVGAGI (reference sequence). The V segment lost 5 bases and the J segment 6 bases; nucleotides outside the gene matches: 7. CDR3 sequence reads: CASSRQGGFDEKLFF. CDR3 in DNA: TGTGCCAGCAGTAGACAGGGGGGGTTTGATGAAAAACTGTTTTTT.

This chain joins TRBV28 and TRBJ1-1; weak D call: TRBD1 (6 bases). The CDR3 extends over 15 amino acids. Trimming removed 2 bases from V and 5 bases from J, with 15 bases in between. Germline V gives CDR1 MDHEN, CDR2 SYDVKM. CDR3 amino acids: CASSLPNRVGTEAFF. Here the CDR3 DNA reads TGTGCCAGCAGTTTACCCAACAGGGTGGGTACTGAAGCTTTCTTT.

The chain joins TRBV6-1 to TRBJ2-7, with 8 bases aligning to TRBD2. Germline CDR1 and CDR2: MNHNS and SASEGT. CDR3 length: 15 amino acids. The V segment lost 6 bases and the J segment 4 bases; nucleotides outside the gene matches: 11. CDR3 sequence reads: CASSRGGVAGYEQYF. The CDR3 DNA follows: TGTGCCAGCAGCCGAGGCGGGGTAGCGGGGTACGAGCAGTACTTC.

This clone was recorded only once. The V gene is TRBV5-6, the J gene TRBJ1-1; perhaps TRBD1 as D (6 bases). This CDR3 is 16 amino acids long. V lost 3 bases to trimming and J lost 4 bases, with 19 bases between them. Germline assignment: CDR1 SGHDT and CDR2 YYEEEE. The CDR3 sequence: CASSWGGAHMSTEAFF. The CDR3 DNA reads as TGTGCCAGCAGCTGGGGGGGGGCGCATATGTCCACTGAAGCTTTCTTT.

The rearrangement links TRBV7-8 to TRBJ1-1, with TRBD1 as a possible D gene (5 bases). V was cut by 4 bases and J by 3 bases, with 9 bases left in between. The CDR3 sequence is 13 residues long. Germline assignment: CDR1 SGHVS and CDR2 FQNEAQ. CDR3 loop: CASSWGRDTEAFF. The DNA for the CDR3 is TGTGCCAGCAGCTGGGGGAGGGACACTGAAGCTTTCTTT.

This clone has a handful of counts. The chain carries TRBV9 and TRBJ1-2, with D perhaps matching TRBD1 (6 bases). Trimming removed 5 bases at V and 4 bases at J, with 15 bases between. The germline V gene has CDR1 SGDLS and CDR2 YYNGEE. The CDR3 covers 14 residues. The CDR3 protein is CASSTGGAGYGYTF. The DNA for the CDR3 is TGTGCCAGCAGTACGGGGGGGGCCGGCTATGGCTACACCTTC.

The V gene is TRBV9, the J gene TRBJ1-6; 7 bases map to TRBD1. With 7 bases clipped from V and 0 bases from J, the junction kept 10 bases outside the gene matches. The CDR3 length is 17 residues. Germline V gene data show CDR1 as SGDLS and CDR2 as YYNGEE. The CDR3 nucleotides read TGTGCCAGCTCCGTAGGGGGACAGAGCTCCTATAATTCACCCCTCCACTTT. This gives the protein CASSVGGQSSYNSPLHF.

This chain uses TRBV10-3 with TRBJ2-5; maybe TRBD1 (6 bases). The J call may be in error: the DNA end matches TRBJ2-7 better. This CDR3 has 14 residues. CDR1 ENHRY and CDR2 SYGVKD come from the germline V gene. The CDR3 nucleotides read TGTGCCATCAGTGAGACGGGACAACTCTACGAGCAGTACTTC. Encoded protein: CAISETGQLYEQYF.

V and J are TRBV7-9 and TRBJ1-2; tentative D call: TRBD1 (5 bases). The CDR3 totals 14 residues. The V end lost 4 bases, the J end lost 5 bases, and 14 bases lay between the germline ends. Per the germline V gene, CDR1 is SEHNR and CDR2 is FQNEAQ (reference sequence). CDR3 DNA: TGTGCCAGCAGCTCCATGGGGGGGAAATATGGCTACACCTTC. This encodes CASSSMGGKYGYTF.

The J gene is TRBJ1-1, the V gene TRBV5-4; D is undetermined. This CDR3 has 14 amino acids. Germline V CDR1 and CDR2: SGHNT, YYREEE (reference sequence). The V and J ends lost 4 bases and 1 base respectively, with 11 bases between them. CDR3 protein: CASSPGAQNTEAFF. The CDR3 DNA reads TGTGCCAGCAGCCCGGGTGCCCAGAACACTGAAGCTTTCTTT. Based on the CDR3 plus reference TRBV5-4 and TRBJ1-1, the full variable domain is ETGVTQSPTHLIKTRGQQVTLRCSSQSGHNTVSWYQQALGQGPQFIFQYYREEENGRGNFPPRFSGLQFPNYSSELNVNALELDDSALYLCASSPGAQNTEAFFGQGTRLTVV.

CDR3 DNA: TGTGCCAGCAGTATGTCGGGTATCACTGAAGCTTTCTTT. Translating it yields CASSMSGITEAFF. The chain recombines TRBV28 with TRBJ1-1; D is unclear. CDR3 size: 13 residues. Between the trimmed V and J ends, which lost 5 bases and 4 bases, there was a span of 11 bases. Looked up from germline, CDR1 is MDHEN and CDR2 is SYDVKM.

This clone was found a few times. The J gene is TRBJ2-5, the V gene TRBV6-5, with a possible D match to TRBD1 (6 bases). The length of the CDR3 is 13 residues. Trimming stripped 5 bases from V and 5 bases from J, with 12 bases between. From germline, CDR1 is MNHEY and CDR2 SVGAGI. The chain's CDR3 is CASSGQSEETQYF. CDR3 DNA sequence: TGTGCCAGCAGTGGACAGTCAGAGGAGACCCAGTACTTC.

This clone was seen a handful of times. The rearrangement links TRBV9 to TRBJ2-3; 12 bases align to TRBD2. The CDR3 covers 16 residues. Germline V gives CDR1 SGDLS, CDR2 YYNGEE. J gave up 4 bases and V 3 bases, and 6 bases lay outside the gene matches. The CDR3 spells CASSGTSGAGSDTQYF. DNA of the CDR3: TGTGCCAGCAGCGGGACTAGCGGGGCAGGCTCAGATACGCAGTATTTT.

This clone was picked up a small number of times. The V call is TRBV4-1, the J call TRBJ1-1; D might be TRBD1 (5 bases). The CDR3 length is 15 residues. V gave up 0 bases and J gave up 3 bases, with 11 bases separating them. CDR1 and CDR2 from the germline V gene are MGHRA and YSYEKL. CDR3 region: CASSQDSGGYTEAFF. The DNA for the CDR3 is TGCGCCAGCAGCCAAGATTCCGGGGGGTACACTGAAGCTTTCTTT.

CDR3 sequence: CASSIGLTSGNEQFF. The CDR3 DNA is TGTGCCAGTAGTATAGGCCTCACGTCCGGCAATGAGCAGTTCTTC. The rearrangement links TRBV19 to TRBJ2-1; D not resolved. Trimming pared 1 base from V and 6 bases from J, leaving 13 bases between. Germline lookup yields CDR1 LNHDA and CDR2 SQIVND (reference sequence). The length of the CDR3 is 15 residues.

The chain couples TRBV19 to TRBJ1-5; D unresolved. Trimming took 3 bases from V and 0 from J, leaving 15 bases between them. CDR3 length: 17 amino acids. Germline CDR1 is LNHDA and CDR2 is SQIVND (reference sequence). In nucleotides, the CDR3 is TGTGCCAGTAGTATCGGAGGGAGTTTATATAGCAATCAGCCCCAGCATTTT. Protein sequence: CASSIGGSLYSNQPQHF.

This sequence joins TRBV9 and TRBJ2-5; 9 bases align to TRBD2. Germline lookup yields CDR1 SGDLS and CDR2 YYNGEE. The CDR3 runs to 17 residues. The V and J ends lost 0 bases and 5 bases, in that order; junction bases with no gene match: 11. This CDR3 reads CASSVGSSGGRGETQYF. CDR3 sequence (DNA): TGTGCCAGCAGCGTAGGATCGAGCGGGGGGCGGGGGGAGACCCAGTACTTC.

The chain uses TRBV7-7 and TRBJ2-7, with D tentatively TRBD1 (6 bases). There are 13 residues in the CDR3. The V gene lost 2 bases and the J gene lost 4 bases, with 9 bases spanning the gap. CDR1 SSHAT and CDR2 FNYEAQ come from the germline V gene (reference sequence). The CDR3 region is CASSLTQGYEQYF. For the CDR3, the DNA is TGTGCCAGCAGCTTAACGCAGGGGTACGAGCAGTACTTC.